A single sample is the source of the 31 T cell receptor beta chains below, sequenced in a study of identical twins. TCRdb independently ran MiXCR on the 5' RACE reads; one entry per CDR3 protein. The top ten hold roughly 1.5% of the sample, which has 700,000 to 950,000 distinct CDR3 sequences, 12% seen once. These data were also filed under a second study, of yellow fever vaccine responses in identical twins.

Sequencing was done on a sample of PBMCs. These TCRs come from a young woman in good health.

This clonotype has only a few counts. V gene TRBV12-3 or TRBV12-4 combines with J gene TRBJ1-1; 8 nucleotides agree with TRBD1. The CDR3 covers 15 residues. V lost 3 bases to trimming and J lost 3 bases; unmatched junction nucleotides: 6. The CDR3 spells CASSLQGARYTEAFF. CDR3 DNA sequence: TGTGCCAGCAGTTTGCAGGGGGCGCGTTACACTGAAGCTTTCTTT.

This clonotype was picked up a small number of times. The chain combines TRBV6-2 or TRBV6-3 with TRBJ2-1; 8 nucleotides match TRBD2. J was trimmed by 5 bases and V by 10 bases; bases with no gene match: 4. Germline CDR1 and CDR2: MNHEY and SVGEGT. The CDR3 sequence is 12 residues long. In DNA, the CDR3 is TGTGCCACCCTAGCGGGCAACAATGAGCAGTTCTTC. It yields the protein CATLAGNNEQFF.

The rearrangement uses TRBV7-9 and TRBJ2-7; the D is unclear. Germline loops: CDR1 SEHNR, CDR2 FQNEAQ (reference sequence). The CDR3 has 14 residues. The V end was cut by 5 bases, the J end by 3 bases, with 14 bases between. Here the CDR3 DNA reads TGTGCCAGCAGCCATCTCCTGGGCGGCTACGAGCAGTACGTC. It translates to CASSHLLGGYEQYV.

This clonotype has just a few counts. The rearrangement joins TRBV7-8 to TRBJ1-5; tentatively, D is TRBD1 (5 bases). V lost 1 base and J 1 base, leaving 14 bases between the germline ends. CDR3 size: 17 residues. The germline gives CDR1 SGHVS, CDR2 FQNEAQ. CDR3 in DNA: TGTGCCAGCAGCTTAGATCGAGGGGCGAGGAGCAATCAGCCCCAGCATTTT. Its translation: CASSLDRGARSNQPQHF.

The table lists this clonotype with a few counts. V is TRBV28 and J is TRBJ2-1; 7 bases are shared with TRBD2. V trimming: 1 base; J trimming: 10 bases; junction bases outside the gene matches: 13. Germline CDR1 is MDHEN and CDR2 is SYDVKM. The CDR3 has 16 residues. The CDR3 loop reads CASSLLGRTRPQEQFF. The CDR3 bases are TGTGCCAGCAGTTTATTAGGAAGGACTAGGCCCCAGGAGCAGTTCTTC.

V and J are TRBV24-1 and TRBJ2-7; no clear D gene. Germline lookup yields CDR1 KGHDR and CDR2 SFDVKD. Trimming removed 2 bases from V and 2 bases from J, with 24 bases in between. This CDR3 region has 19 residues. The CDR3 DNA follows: TGTGCCACCAGTGATTGTCACTCCCCCCCGGAGACACGGACCTACGAGCAGTACGTC. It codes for CATSDCHSPPETRTYEQYV.

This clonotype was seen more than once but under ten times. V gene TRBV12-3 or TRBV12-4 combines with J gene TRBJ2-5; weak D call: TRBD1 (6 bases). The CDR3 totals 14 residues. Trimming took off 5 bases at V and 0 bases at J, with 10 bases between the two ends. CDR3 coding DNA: TGTGCCAGCAGTCAGGACAGAAACCAAGAGACCCAGTACTTC. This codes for CASSQDRNQETQYF.

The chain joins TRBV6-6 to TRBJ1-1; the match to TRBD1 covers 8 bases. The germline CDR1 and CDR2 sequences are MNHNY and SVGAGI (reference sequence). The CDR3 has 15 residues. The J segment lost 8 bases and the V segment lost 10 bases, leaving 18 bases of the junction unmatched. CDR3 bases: TGTGCCACAATACACCGGACAGGGACGTACCCGGAAGCTTTCTTT. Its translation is CATIHRTGTYPEAFF.

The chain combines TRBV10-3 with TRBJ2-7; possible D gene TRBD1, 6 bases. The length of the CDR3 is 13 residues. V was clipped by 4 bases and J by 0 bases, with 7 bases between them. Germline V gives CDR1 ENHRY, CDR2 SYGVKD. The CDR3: CAISGQDSYEQYV. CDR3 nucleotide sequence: TGTGCCATCAGTGGACAGGACTCCTACGAGCAGTACGTC.

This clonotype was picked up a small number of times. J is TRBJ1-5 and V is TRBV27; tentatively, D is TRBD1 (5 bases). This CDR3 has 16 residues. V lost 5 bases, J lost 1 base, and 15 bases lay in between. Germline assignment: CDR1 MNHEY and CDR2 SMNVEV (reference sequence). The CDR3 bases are TGTGCCAGCAGTCCCTACCAGGCAGGGAGCAATCAGCCCCAGCATTTT. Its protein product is CASSPYQAGSNQPQHF.

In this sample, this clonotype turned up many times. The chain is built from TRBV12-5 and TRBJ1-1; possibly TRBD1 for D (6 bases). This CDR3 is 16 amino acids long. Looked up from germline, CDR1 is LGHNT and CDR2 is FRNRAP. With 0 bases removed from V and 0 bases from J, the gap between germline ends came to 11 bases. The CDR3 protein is CASGLVQGPMNTEAFF. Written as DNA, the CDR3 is TGTGCTAGTGGTTTGGTACAGGGACCCATGAACACTGAAGCTTTCTTT. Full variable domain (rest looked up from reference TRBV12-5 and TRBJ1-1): DARVTQTPRHKVTEMGQEVTMRCQPILGHNTVFWYRQTMMQGLELLAYFRNRAPLDDSGMPKDRFSAEMPDATLATLKIQPSEPRDSAVYFCASGLVQGPMNTEAFFGQGTRLTVV.

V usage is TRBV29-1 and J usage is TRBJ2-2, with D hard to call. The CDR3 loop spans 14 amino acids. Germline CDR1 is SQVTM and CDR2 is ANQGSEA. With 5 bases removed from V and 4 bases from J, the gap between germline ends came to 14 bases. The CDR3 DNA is TGCAGCGTTCCGGGTACGATGGCCACCGGGGAGCTGTTTTTT. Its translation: CSVPGTMATGELFF.

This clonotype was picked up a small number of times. The CDR3 reads CASSLYLILAERYNEQFF. The CDR3 region has the DNA TGTGCCAGCAGCCTATACCTTATTCTAGCGGAGCGCTACAATGAGCAGTTCTTC. V is TRBV11-2 and J is TRBJ2-1, with 7 bases identical to TRBD2. The junction had 16 bases not matched to a gene; V was cut back by 5 bases and J by 3 bases. Per germline, CDR1 SGHAT and CDR2 FQNNGV. CDR3 length: 18 residues.

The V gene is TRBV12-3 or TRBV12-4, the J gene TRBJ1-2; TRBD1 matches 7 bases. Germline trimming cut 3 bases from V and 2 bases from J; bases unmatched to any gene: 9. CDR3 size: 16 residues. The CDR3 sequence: CASSFLGGRGNYGYTF. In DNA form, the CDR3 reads TGTGCCAGCAGTTTTCTTGGGGGCAGGGGGAACTATGGCTACACCTTC.

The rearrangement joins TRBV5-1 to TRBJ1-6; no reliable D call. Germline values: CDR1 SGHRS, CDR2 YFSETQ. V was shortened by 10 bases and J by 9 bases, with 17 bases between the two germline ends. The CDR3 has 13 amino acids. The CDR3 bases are TGCGCCTCCCGACCGGCGGGGATTTCACCCCTCCACTTT. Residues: CASRPAGISPLHF. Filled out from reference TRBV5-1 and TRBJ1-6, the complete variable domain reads KAGVTQTPRYLIKTRGQQVTLSCSPISGHRSVSWYQQTPGQGLQFLFEYFSETQRNKGNFPGRFSGRQFSNSRSEMNVSTLELGDSALYLCASRPAGISPLHFGNGTRLTVT.

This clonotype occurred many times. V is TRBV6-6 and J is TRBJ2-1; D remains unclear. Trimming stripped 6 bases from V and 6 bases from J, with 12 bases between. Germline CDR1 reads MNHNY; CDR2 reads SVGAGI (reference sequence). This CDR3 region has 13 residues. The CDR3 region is CASSPRLGNEQFF. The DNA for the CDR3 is TGTGCCAGCAGCCCCCGGTTGGGCAATGAGCAGTTCTTC.

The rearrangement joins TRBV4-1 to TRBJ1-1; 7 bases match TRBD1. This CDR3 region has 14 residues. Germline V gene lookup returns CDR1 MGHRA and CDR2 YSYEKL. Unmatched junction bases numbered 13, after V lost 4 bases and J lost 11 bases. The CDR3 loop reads CASSPGGRGVPAFF. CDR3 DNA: TGCGCCAGCAGCCCAGGGGGGAGAGGGGTACCGGCTTTCTTT.

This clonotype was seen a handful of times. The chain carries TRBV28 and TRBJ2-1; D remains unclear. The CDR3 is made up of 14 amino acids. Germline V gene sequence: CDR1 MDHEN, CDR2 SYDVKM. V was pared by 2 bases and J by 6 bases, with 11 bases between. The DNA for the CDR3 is TGTGCCAGCAGTTTAGCGACCCCCTTCAATGAGCAGTTCTTC. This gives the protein CASSLATPFNEQFF.

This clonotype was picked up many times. CDR3 bases: TGCGCCAGCAGCCTAGGGACTAGCGGGGGGATTAATGAGCAGTTCTTC. Its protein is CASSLGTSGGINEQFF. The V gene is TRBV5-1, the J gene TRBJ2-1, with 15 bases matching TRBD2. Germline CDR1 reads SGHRS; CDR2 reads YFSETQ. The J segment lost 7 bases and the V segment lost 4 bases, leaving 6 bases of the junction unmatched. This CDR3 is built from 16 residues. The complete variable domain, with remaining parts taken from reference TRBV5-1 and TRBJ2-1, reads KAGVTQTPRYLIKTRGQQVTLSCSPISGHRSVSWYQQTPGQGLQFLFEYFSETQRNKGNFPGRFSGRQFSNSRSEMNVSTLELGDSALYLCASSLGTSGGINEQFFGPGTRLTVL.

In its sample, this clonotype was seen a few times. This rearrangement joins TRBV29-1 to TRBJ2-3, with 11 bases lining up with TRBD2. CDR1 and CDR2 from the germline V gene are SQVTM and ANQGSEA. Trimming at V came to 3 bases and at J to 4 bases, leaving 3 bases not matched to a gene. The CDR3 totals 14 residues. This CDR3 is CSVDQLAGADTQYF. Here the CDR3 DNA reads TGCAGCGTTGACCAACTAGCGGGAGCAGATACGCAGTATTTT.

The CDR3, as DNA: TGCAGTGCCTTCCCCCCGACAGGGGCGAAAGAGACCCAGTACTTC. Translation gives CSAFPPTGAKETQYF. The genes are TRBV20-1 and TRBJ2-5; 8 bases match TRBD1. The CDR3 is made up of 15 amino acids. J was trimmed by 3 bases and V by 6 bases; bases with no gene match: 12. Germline V gives CDR1 DFQATT, CDR2 SNEGSKA (reference sequence).

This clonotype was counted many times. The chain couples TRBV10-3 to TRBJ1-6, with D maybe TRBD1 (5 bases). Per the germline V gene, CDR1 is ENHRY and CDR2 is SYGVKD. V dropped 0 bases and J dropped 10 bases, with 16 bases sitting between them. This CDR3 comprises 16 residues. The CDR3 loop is CAISESSGTAFSPLHF. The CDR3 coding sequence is TGTGCCATCAGTGAGTCTTCTGGGACCGCATTCTCACCCCTCCACTTT.

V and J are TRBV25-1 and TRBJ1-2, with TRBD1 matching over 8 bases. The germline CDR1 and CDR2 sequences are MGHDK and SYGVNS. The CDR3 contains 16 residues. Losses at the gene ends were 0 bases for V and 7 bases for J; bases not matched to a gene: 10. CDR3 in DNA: TGTGCCAGCAGTGAATACGTTGTAGCAGGGGGCAGTGGCTACACCTTC. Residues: CASSEYVVAGGSGYTF.

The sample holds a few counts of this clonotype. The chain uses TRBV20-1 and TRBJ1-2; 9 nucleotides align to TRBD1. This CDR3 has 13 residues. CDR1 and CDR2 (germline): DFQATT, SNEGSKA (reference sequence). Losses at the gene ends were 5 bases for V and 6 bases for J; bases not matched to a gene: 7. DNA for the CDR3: TGCAGTGCTGATATAAACAGGGGGCATGGCTACACCTTC. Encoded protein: CSADINRGHGYTF.

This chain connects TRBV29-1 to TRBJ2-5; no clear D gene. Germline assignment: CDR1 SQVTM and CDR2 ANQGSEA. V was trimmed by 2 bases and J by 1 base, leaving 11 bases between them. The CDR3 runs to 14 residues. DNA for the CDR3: TGCAGCGTTGAATCTTTCGGCAGCCAAGAGACCCAGTACTTC. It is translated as CSVESFGSQETQYF.

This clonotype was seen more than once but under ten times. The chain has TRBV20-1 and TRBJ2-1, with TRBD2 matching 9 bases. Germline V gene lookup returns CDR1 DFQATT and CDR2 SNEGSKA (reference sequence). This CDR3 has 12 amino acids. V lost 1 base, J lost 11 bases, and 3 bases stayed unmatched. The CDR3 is CSARGLAEQQFF. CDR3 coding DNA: TGCAGTGCTAGAGGACTAGCGGAACAGCAGTTCTTC.

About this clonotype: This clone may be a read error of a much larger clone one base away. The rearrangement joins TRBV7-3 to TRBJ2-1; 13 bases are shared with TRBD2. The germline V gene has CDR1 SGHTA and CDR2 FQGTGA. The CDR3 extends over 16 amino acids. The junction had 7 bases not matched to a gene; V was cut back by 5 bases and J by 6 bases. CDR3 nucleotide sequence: TGTGCCAGCAGCCCCACTAGCGGGAGGGTTGGCAATGAGCAGTTCTTC. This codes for CASSPTSGRVGNEQFF.

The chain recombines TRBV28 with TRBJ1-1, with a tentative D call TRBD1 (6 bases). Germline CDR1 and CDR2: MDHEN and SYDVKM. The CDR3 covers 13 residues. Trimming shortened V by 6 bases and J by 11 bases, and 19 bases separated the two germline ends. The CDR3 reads CASRSTGAGDAFF. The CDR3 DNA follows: TGTGCCAGCAGATCCACCGGGGCAGGGGACGCTTTCTTT.

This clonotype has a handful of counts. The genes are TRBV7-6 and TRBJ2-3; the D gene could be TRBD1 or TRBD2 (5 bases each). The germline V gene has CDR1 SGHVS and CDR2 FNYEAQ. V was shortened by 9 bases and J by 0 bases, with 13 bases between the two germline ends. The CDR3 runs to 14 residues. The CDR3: CASGTGISTDTQYF. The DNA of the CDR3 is TGTGCCAGTGGGACGGGAATTAGCACAGATACGCAGTATTTT.

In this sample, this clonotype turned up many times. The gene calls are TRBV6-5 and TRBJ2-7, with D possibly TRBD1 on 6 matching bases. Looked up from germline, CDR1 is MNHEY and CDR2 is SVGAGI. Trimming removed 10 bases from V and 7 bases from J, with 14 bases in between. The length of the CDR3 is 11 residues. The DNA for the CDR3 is TGTGCCACCTCCCAGGGGCAGGAGCAGTACGTC. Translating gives CATSQGQEQYV.

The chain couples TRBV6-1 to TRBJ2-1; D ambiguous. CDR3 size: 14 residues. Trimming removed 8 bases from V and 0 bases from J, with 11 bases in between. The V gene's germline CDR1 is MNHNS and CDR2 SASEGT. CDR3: CASEVQSSYNEQFF. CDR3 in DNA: TGTGCCAGCGAAGTTCAAAGCTCCTACAATGAGCAGTTCTTC.